This T cell receptor beta chain was profiled in a study of memory CD4+ T cells and cytomegalovirus serostatus. Notes on the study in general: A US-trained random forest predicted CMV serostatus with median AUC approximately 0.9. Suggested: most of the CMV-linked TCR signature lies in CD4+ memory cells.

The sort gate was single viable CD3+CD4+CD8-CD45RO+ cells for memory CD4+ T cells. Donors' CMV status reflects serum IgG against pp150, pp28, p38, p52. The germline V and J ends were trimmed by 4 bases and 3 bases, with 8 bases remaining between them. The germline V gene encodes CDR1 SGHVS and CDR2 FNYEAQ. This CDR3 is 13 amino acids long. A note on this clone: Its antigen is not identified.

Per the original data handling: After removing out-of-frame reads, over 2 million distinct TCRbeta sequences remained. Generated by immunoSEQ multiplex PCR, the TCRdb table keeps only in-frame clones and is missing some. D and trimming come from the DNA, and the V and J calls and clone size come from that table. The top ten hold more than 0.75% of the sample, which has some 49,000 clones, 60% to 80% seen once. Material: memory CD4+ T cells from blood. The chain couples TRBV7-6 to TRBJ2-3; D is uncertain. The clonotype comes from an adult in good health and CMV-seronegative. This CDR3 reads CASSWVGTDTQYF. Here the CDR3 DNA reads TGTGCCAGCAGCTGGGTAGGAACAGATACGCAGTATTTT.